This TCR beta chain derives from a study of T-cell memory formation after mild COVID-19. The V gene's germline CDR1 is SQVTM and CDR2 ANQGSEA. CDR3 length: 13 residues. Regarding the study as a whole: Researchers report contracting CD4+ clones mostly in CM and EM, with CD8+ clones in EMRA. Confirmation of SARS-CoV-2 specificity was lacking for second-wave clones peaking day 37.

A word on this clonotype: As yet, its antigen is unknown.

The TCR alpha and TCR beta cDNA libraries, bearing sample barcodes and UMIs, were generated by 5'RACE using constant-segment primers. One entry per CDR3 protein, called by TCRdb with MiXCR from the 5' RACE reads. Counted here are 100,000 to 120,000 distinct CDR3 sequences, approximately 21% occurring once; the ten biggest clones make up roughly 40%. This receptor was obtained from a young man who had mild COVID-19 (a few samples of this study predate the infection). Cell type and time point are not known. The sequenced sample was PBMCs or a T cell subset sorted from them (not recorded which). The chain couples TRBV29-1 to TRBJ2-7, with D possibly being TRBD1 (5 bases). The CDR3 region has the DNA TGCAGTATTCTGACAGACAGCTCCTACGAGCAGTACTTC. The encoded protein is CSILTDSSYEQYF.